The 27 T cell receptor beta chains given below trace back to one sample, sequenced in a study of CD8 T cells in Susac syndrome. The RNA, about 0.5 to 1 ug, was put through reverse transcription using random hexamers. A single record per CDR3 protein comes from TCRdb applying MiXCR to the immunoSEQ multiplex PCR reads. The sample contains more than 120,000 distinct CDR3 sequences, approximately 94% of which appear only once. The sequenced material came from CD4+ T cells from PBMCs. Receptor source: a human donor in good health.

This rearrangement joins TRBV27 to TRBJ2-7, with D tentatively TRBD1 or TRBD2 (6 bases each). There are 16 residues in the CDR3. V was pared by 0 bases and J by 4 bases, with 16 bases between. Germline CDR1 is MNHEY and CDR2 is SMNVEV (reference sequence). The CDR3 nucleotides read TGTGCCAGCAGTTTATCTGGGACACACGCGGGGTACGAGCAGTACTTC. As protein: CASSLSGTHAGYEQYF.

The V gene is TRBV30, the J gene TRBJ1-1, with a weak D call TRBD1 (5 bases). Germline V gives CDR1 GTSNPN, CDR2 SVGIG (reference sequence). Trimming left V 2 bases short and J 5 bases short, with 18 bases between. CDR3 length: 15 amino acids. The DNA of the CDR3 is TGTGCCTGGAGTTCCTCCGGGGCCGCGAGGACTGAAGCTTTCTTT. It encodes CAWSSSGAARTEAFF.

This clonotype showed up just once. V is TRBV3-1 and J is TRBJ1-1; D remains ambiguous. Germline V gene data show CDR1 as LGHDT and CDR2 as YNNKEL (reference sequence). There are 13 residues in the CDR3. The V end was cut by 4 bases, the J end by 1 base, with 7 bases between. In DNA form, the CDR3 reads TGTGCCAGCAGCCCCCGATCGAACACTGAAGCTTTCTTT. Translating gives CASSPRSNTEAFF.

In nucleotides, the CDR3 is TGTGCCAGCAACCTCGCCGGGACAGGGACCAACACCGGGGAGCTGTTTTTT. As protein: CASNLAGTGTNTGELFF. The chain joins TRBV7-6 to TRBJ2-2; TRBD1 matches 9 bases. CDR3 length: 17 amino acids. Germline CDR1 reads SGHVS; CDR2 reads FNYEAQ. Germline trimming cut 7 bases from V and 2 bases from J; bases unmatched to any gene: 11.

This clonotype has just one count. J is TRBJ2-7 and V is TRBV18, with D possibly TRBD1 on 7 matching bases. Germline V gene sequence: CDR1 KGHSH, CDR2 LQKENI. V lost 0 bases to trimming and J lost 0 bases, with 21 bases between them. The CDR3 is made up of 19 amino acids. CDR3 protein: CASSPPVNRGGINSYEQYF. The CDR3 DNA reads TGTGCCAGCTCACCACCGGTTAACAGGGGAGGCATCAACTCCTACGAGCAGTACTTC.

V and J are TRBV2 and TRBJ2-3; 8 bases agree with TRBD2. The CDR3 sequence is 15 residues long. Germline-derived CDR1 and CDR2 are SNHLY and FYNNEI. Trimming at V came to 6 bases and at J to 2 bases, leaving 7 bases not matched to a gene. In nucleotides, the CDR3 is TGTGCCAGCAGCCTGAGCGGGAGTCCCACAGATACGCAGTATTTT. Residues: CASSLSGSPTDTQYF.

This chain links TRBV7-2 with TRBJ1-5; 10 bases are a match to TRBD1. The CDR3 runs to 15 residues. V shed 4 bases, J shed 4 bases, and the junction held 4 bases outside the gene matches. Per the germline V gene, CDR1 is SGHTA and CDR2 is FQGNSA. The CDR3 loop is CASSSGQGPNQPQHF. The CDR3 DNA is TGTGCCAGCAGCTCGGGACAGGGGCCTAATCAGCCCCAGCATTTT.

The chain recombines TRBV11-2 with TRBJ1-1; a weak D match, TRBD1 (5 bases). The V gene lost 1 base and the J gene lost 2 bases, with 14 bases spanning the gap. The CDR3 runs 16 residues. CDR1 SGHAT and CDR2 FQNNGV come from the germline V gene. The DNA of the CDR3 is TGTGCCAGCAGCTTAGGACGGGGGAGAAGTAACACTGAAGCTTTCTTT. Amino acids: CASSLGRGRSNTEAFF.

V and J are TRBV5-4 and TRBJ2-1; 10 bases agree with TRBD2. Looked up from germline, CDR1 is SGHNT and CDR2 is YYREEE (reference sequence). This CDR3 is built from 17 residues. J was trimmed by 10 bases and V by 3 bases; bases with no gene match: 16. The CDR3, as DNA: TGTGCCAGCAGCTCGACTAGTCTAGCGGGAGAACCTACGGAGCAGTTCTTC. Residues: CASSSTSLAGEPTEQFF.

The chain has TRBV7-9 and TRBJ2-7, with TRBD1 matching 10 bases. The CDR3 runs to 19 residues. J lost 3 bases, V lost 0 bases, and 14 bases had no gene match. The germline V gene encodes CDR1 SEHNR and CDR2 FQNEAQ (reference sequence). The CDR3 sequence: CASSLAYPGTGALLYEQYF. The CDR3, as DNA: TGTGCCAGCAGCTTAGCTTATCCTGGGACAGGGGCCTTACTCTACGAGCAGTACTTC. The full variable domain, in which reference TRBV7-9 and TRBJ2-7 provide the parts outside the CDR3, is DTGVSQNPRHKITKRGQNVTFRCDPISEHNRLYWYRQTLGQGPEFLTYFQNEAQLEKSRLLSDRFSAERPKGSFSTLEIQRTEQGDSAMYLCASSLAYPGTGALLYEQYFGPGTRLTVT.

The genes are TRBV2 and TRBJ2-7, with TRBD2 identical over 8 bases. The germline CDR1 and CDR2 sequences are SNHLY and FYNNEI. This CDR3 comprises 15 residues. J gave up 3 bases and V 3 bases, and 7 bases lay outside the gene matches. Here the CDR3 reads CASSEGREGIYEQYF. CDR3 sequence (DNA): TGTGCCAGCAGTGAGGGCCGGGAGGGCATCTACGAGCAGTACTTC.

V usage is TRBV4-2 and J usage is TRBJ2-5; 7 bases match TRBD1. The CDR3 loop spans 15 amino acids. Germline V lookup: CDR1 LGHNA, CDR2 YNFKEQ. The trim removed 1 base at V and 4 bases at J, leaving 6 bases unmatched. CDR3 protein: CASSQGPQGRETQYF. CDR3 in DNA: TGTGCCAGCAGCCAAGGTCCACAGGGGAGAGAGACCCAGTACTTC.

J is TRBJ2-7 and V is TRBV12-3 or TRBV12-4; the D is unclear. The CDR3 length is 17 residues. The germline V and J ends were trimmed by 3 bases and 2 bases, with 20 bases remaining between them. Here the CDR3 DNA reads TGTGCCAGCAGTTTCACCCTCGACACTATGGAAGCCTACGAGCAGTACTTC. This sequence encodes CASSFTLDTMEAYEQYF.

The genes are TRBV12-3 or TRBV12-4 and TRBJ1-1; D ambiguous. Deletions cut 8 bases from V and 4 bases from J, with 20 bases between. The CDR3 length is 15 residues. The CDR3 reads CASGKGLGVVTEAFF. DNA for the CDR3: TGTGCCAGCGGCAAAGGGCTTGGGGTAGTCACTGAAGCTTTCTTT.

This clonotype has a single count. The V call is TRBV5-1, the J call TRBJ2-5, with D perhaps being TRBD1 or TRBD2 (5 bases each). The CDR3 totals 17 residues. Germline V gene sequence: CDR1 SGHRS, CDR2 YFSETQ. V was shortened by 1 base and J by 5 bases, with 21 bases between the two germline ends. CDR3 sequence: CASSLKPGPQFRETQYF. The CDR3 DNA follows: TGCGCCAGCAGCTTGAAGCCGGGACCTCAGTTCAGGGAGACCCAGTACTTC.

The CDR3: CSSSGTPGRRTEAFF. The CDR3 coding sequence is TGCAGCTCCTCCGGGACCCCCGGAAGGAGGACTGAAGCTTTCTTT. The chain joins TRBV29-1 to TRBJ1-1, with D possibly TRBD1 on 5 matching bases. V shed 8 bases and J shed 5 bases, with 24 bases lying between them. Germline V gene lookup returns CDR1 SQVTM and CDR2 ANQGSEA. CDR3 length: 15 residues.

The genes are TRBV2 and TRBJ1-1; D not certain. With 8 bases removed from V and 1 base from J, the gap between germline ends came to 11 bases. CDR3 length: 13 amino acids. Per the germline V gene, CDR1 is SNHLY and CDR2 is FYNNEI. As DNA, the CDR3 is TGTGCCAGCCGTCAGGAGGGGAACACTGAAGCTTTCTTT. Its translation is CASRQEGNTEAFF.

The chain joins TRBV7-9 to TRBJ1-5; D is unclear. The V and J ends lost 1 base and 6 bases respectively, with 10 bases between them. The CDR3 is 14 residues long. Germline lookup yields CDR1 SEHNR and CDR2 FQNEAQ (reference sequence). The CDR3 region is CASSLDFESQPQHF. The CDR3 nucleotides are TGTGCCAGCAGCTTAGACTTTGAGAGTCAGCCCCAGCATTTT.

The CDR3 reads CASSRLGLATETQYF. The DNA of the CDR3 is TGTGCCAGCAGCCGTCTGGGACTAGCCACCGAGACCCAGTACTTC. V gene TRBV7-3 combines with J gene TRBJ2-5, with 9 bases identical to TRBD2. CDR3 length equals 15 residues. The trim removed 5 bases at V and 5 bases at J, leaving 9 bases unmatched. Germline assignment: CDR1 SGHTA and CDR2 FQGTGA.

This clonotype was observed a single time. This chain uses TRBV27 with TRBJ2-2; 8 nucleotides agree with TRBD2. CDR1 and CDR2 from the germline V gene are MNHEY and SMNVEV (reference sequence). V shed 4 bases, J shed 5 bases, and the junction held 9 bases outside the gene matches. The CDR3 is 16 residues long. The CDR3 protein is CASSWSGGPFTGELFF. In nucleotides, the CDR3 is TGTGCCAGCAGTTGGTCGGGAGGGCCCTTTACCGGGGAGCTGTTTTTT.

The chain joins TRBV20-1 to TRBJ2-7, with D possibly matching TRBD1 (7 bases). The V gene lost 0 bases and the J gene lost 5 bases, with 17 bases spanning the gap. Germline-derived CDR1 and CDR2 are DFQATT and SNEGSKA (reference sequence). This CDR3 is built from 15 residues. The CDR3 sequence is CSARDRGRGRHEQYF. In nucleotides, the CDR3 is TGCAGTGCTAGAGATCGGGGCAGGGGGAGGCACGAGCAGTACTTC.

This CDR3 reads CAWKAVANYGYTF. The CDR3 nucleotides are TGTGCCTGGAAAGCGGTAGCTAACTATGGCTACACCTTC. The chain combines TRBV30 with TRBJ1-2; D remains unclear. Germline assignment: CDR1 GTSNPN and CDR2 SVGIG (reference sequence). The CDR3 is 13 residues long. V was clipped by 4 bases and J by 0 bases, with 9 bases between them.

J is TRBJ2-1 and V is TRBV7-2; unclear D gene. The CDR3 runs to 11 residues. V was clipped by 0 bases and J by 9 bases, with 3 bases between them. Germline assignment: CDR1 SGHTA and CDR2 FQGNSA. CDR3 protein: CASSLAPEQFF. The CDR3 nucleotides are TGTGCCAGCAGCTTAGCTCCTGAGCAGTTCTTC. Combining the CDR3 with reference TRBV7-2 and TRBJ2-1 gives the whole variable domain GAGVSQSPSNKVTEKGKDVELRCDPISGHTALYWYRQSLGQGLEFLIYFQGNSAPDKSGLPSDRFSAERTGGSVSTLTIQRTQQEDSAVYLCASSLAPEQFFGPGTRLTVL.

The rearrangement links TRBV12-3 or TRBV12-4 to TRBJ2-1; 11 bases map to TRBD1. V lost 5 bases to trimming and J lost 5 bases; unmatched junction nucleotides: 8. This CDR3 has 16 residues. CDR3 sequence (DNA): TGTGCCAGCAGTCGGACAGGGGGCGAGAGGAACAATGAGCAGTTCTTC. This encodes CASSRTGGERNNEQFF.

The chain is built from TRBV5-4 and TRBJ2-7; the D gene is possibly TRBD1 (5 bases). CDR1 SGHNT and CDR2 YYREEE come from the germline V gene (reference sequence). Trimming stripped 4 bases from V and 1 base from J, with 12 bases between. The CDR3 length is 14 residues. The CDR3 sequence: CASSRLGRSYEQYF. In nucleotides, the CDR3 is TGTGCCAGCAGCCGCCTGGGGCGATCCTACGAGCAGTACTTC.

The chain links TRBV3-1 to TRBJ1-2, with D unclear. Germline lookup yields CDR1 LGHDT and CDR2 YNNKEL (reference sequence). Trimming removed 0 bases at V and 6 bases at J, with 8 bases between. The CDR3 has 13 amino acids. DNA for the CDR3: TGTGCCAGCAGCCAAGATAGACACCATGGCTACACCTTC. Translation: CASSQDRHHGYTF.

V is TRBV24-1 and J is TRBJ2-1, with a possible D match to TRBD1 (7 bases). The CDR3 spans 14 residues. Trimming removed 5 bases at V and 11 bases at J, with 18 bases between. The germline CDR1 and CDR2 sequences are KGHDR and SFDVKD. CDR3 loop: CATSAGGTDEKQFF. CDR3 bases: TGTGCCACCAGTGCCGGAGGGACAGATGAAAAGCAGTTCTTC.